The clone carrying this TCR beta chain was counted once. These data originate in a study of shared clonotypes between healthy human individuals. Samples underwent the assay at deep level. Measured with immunoSEQ multiplex PCR; TCRdb has only the in-frame clones, and not every one. The data contain 2 million to 2.5 million clones, approximately 95% of them singletons. V dropped 7 bases and J dropped 6; count of bases not matched to a gene: 10. Germline V CDR1 and CDR2: SGHRS, YFSETQ. The CDR3 runs 13 residues. This clonotype was sampled from a man between 18 and 35 years old in good health. Some clones in this sample may be carry-over from other donors' samples. The sequenced sample was naive CD4+ T cells from PBMCs. The subset: CD45RA+ positively selected. The V gene is TRBV5-1, the J gene TRBJ2-7; 7 bases are a match to TRBD1. The CDR3 coding sequence is TGCGCCAGCCAATCACGACAGGGACGCGAGCAGTACTTC. As protein: CASQSRQGREQYF.